The 4 T cell receptor beta chains in this list originate from one sample, sequenced in a study of blood T cells in healthy people across ages (dated by TCRdb to about 2015). Libraries were built with 5' RACE. The listed sequencing device is Illumina HiSeq 2500. A second PCR of about 7 to 12 cycles was run with a J-beta primer mix and a sample-barcoded 5' primer. TCRdb reworked the public reads: Q25 trimming with fastp, MiXCR clone assembly, productive beta chains retained. Here each entry gathers all rows of one CDR3 protein and keeps the most common genes and DNA. For this sample there are roughly 800,000 distinct CDR3 sequences; 50% to 65% appear just once. The ten largest clones represent around 40% of the sample. Material for sequencing was blood. The receptors were gathered from a man older than 75 in good health.

Turning to this clonotype: In this CDR3 the conserved last residue, phenylalanine or tryptophan, is missing, so a read error is likely. Here the CDR3 reads CASSVGGVSSGANVLTL. In DNA form, the CDR3 reads TGTGCCAGCAGCGTAGGTGGGGTAAGCTCTGGGGCCAACGTCCTGACTTTA. This sequence joins TRBV9 and TRBJ2-6, with no clear D. The CDR3 runs to 17 residues. V was clipped by 0 bases and J by 0 bases, with 10 bases between them. Germline CDR1 SGDLS, CDR2 YYNGEE.

This rearrangement joins TRBV29-1 to TRBJ1-1, with TRBD1 as a possible D gene (6 bases). From germline, CDR1 is SQVTM and CDR2 ANQGSEA. Between the trimmed V and J ends, which lost 2 bases and 4 bases, there was a span of 14 bases. This CDR3 is 14 amino acids long. The CDR3 nucleotides read TGCAGCGTTGAAATAGGGGGGTCGGGCACTGAAGCTTTCTTT. Translating gives CSVEIGGSGTEAFF.

The CDR3 spells CSVPKGGLRGYTF. CDR3 nucleotides: TGCAGCGTTCCGAAAGGGGGCTTGCGTGGCTACACCTTC. This sequence joins TRBV29-1 and TRBJ1-2; the match to TRBD1 covers 7 bases. Germline trimming cut 5 bases from V and 7 bases from J; bases unmatched to any gene: 10. The length of the CDR3 is 13 residues. CDR1 is SQVTM, CDR2 ANQGSEA, per germline.

The rearrangement uses TRBV7-2 and TRBJ2-7, with D possibly being TRBD1 or TRBD2 (6 bases each). The CDR3 extends over 16 amino acids. V lost 2 bases, J lost 7 bases, and 21 bases lay in between. CDR1 SGHTA and CDR2 FQGNSA come from the germline V gene. Here the CDR3 reads CASSLQRGASRAEQYF. The CDR3 region has the DNA TGTGCCAGCAGCTTACAGAGGGGGGCTAGCCGCGCGGAGCAGTACTTC.